One and the same sample provided the 18 T cell receptor beta chains below, sequenced in a study of blood T cell repertoires in COVID-19. The data were produced by immunoSEQ multiplex PCR, yet TCRdb's version contains in-frame clones alone and is incomplete. The sample carries over 200,000 clones, 86% recorded once. The sequencing sample was made of peripheral blood. The receptors derive from a middle-aged man who had recovered from COVID-19.

This clone was seen a handful of times. The V call is TRBV11-2, the J call TRBJ2-7; 7 bases map to TRBD2. The junction had 3 bases not matched to a gene; V was cut back by 5 bases and J by 5 bases. The CDR3 spans 12 residues. Germline CDR1 reads SGHAT; CDR2 reads FQNNGV. CDR3 bases: TGTGCCAGCAGCCCACTAGCGAACGAGCAGTACTTC. Protein sequence: CASSPLANEQYF.

The chain employs TRBV5-1 and TRBJ2-1; 7 positions agree with TRBD1. The CDR3 covers 15 residues. V gave up 3 bases and J gave up 10 bases; unmatched junction bases: 13. The germline V gene has CDR1 SGHRS and CDR2 YFSETQ. In nucleotides, the CDR3 is TGCGCCAGCAGCTCAACGACAGGGAGTTACGGCGAGCAGTTCTTC. This encodes CASSSTTGSYGEQFF.

This chain connects TRBV7-2 to TRBJ2-1, with D unresolved. The V gene's germline CDR1 is SGHTA and CDR2 FQGNSA. Trimming cost V 5 bases and J 7 bases, with 18 bases left between them. The CDR3 has 15 amino acids. In nucleotides, the CDR3 is TGTGCCAGCAGCATTATAAGGAGTACGGCAAATGAGCAGTTCTTC. Its translation: CASSIIRSTANEQFF.

The chain recombines TRBV4-2 with TRBJ2-5, with 9 bases identical to TRBD2. The CDR3 is 18 amino acids. Trimming at V came to 1 base and at J to 4 bases, leaving 13 bases not matched to a gene. Germline loops: CDR1 LGHNA, CDR2 YNFKEQ. CDR3 residues: CASSQGGRATERRETQYF. CDR3 DNA: TGTGCCAGCAGCCAAGGCGGGAGGGCCACCGAGCGAAGAGAGACCCAGTACTTC.

V and J are TRBV2 and TRBJ1-4; a weak D match, TRBD1 (6 bases). The CDR3 runs to 15 residues. Trimming took off 6 bases at V and 2 bases at J, with 13 bases between the two ends. Germline CDR1 SNHLY, CDR2 FYNNEI. In nucleotides, the CDR3 is TGTGCCAGCAGCCTCCTCAGGGGCACTAATGAAAAACTGTTTTTT. It translates to CASSLLRGTNEKLFF.

This chain links TRBV18 with TRBJ2-7; 7 bases agree with TRBD1. Per germline, CDR1 KGHSH and CDR2 LQKENI. V trimming: 5 bases; J trimming: 2 bases; junction bases outside the gene matches: 3. This CDR3 has 13 residues. CDR3 region: CASSVGQTYEQYF. As DNA, the CDR3 is TGTGCCAGCTCAGTGGGACAGACCTACGAGCAGTACTTC.

Concerning this clone itself: One end of the junction is discordant with germline, which a read error may explain. The chain links TRBV10-1 to TRBJ2-3; tentative D call: TRBD1 (5 bases). The CDR3 runs to 12 residues. Germline V CDR1 and CDR2: WNHNN, SYGVQD (reference sequence). The DNA of the CDR3 is TGCGCCAGCAGTCTGGACACAAATACGCAGTATTTT. This codes for CASSLDTNTQYF.

Here the CDR3 reads CASSAQGAGNTIYF. The CDR3 nucleotides are TGTGCCAGCAGCGCGCAGGGGGCAGGAAACACCATATATTTT. The chain couples TRBV2 to TRBJ1-3, with TRBD1 matching 8 bases. CDR3 length: 14 residues. Losses at the gene ends were 6 bases for V and 4 bases for J; bases not matched to a gene: 5. The V gene's germline CDR1 is SNHLY and CDR2 FYNNEI.

J is TRBJ1-1 and V is TRBV5-4, with a possible D match to TRBD1 (6 bases). The CDR3 runs 13 residues. Germline loops: CDR1 SGHNT, CDR2 YYREEE (reference sequence). V dropped 1 base and J dropped 4 bases, with 8 bases sitting between them. CDR3 residues: CASSLTGSTEAFF. The CDR3 nucleotides are TGTGCCAGCAGCTTGACAGGGAGCACTGAAGCTTTCTTT.

This clone was seen only a few times. The chain carries TRBV2 and TRBJ2-2, with a weak D call TRBD2 (6 bases). The CDR3 spans 15 residues. Trimming left V 9 bases short and J 2 bases short, with 16 bases between. Per the germline V gene, CDR1 is SNHLY and CDR2 is FYNNEI. The CDR3 loop is CASHLAALNTGELFF. CDR3 DNA: TGTGCCAGTCACTTAGCGGCTTTAAACACCGGGGAGCTGTTTTTT.

The chain has TRBV30 and TRBJ2-2, with TRBD1 identical over 9 bases. Trimming took 2 bases from V and 4 from J; bases not matched to a gene: 5. Germline V lookup: CDR1 GTSNPN, CDR2 SVGIG (reference sequence). The CDR3 totals 15 residues. The DNA of the CDR3 is TGTGCCTGGAGTCCGGACAGGGGTTTCACCGGGGAGCTGTTTTTT. Protein product: CAWSPDRGFTGELFF.

This chain links TRBV19 with TRBJ2-5, with a weak D call TRBD1 (7 bases). Germline CDR1 LNHDA, CDR2 SQIVND (reference sequence). The V gene lost 6 bases and the J gene lost 5 bases, with 16 bases spanning the gap. CDR3 size: 14 residues. The CDR3 sequence is CASSRQGGMETQYF. In DNA, the CDR3 is TGTGCCAGTAGCAGACAGGGAGGAATGGAGACCCAGTACTTC.

V and J are TRBV6-5 and TRBJ1-5; TRBD1 matches 9 bases. Germline CDR1 and CDR2: MNHEY and SVGAGI. The CDR3 has 14 residues. The V gene end was trimmed by 9 bases and the J gene end by 6 bases; junction bases not matched to a gene: 9. The CDR3 region has the DNA TGTGCCAGTTGCCGGGACAGGGCGGGTCAGCCCCAGCATTTT. The encoded protein is CASCRDRAGQPQHF.

The chain joins TRBV18 to TRBJ2-7, with 7 bases aligning to TRBD2. This CDR3 region has 14 residues. The V gene end was trimmed by 0 bases and the J gene end by 7 bases; junction bases not matched to a gene: 6. Germline V CDR1 and CDR2: KGHSH, LQKENI. The CDR3 is CASSPPGGVWEQYF. In DNA, the CDR3 is TGTGCCAGCTCACCACCGGGGGGGGTCTGGGAGCAGTACTTC.

V gene TRBV3-1 (or the pseudogene TRBV3-2) combines with J gene TRBJ2-7; no firm D call. The CDR3 is made up of 14 amino acids. Trimming cost V 2 bases and J 6 bases, with 14 bases left between them. Germline-derived CDR1 and CDR2 are LGHDT and YNNKEL (reference sequence). CDR3 in amino acids: CASSQRLTSSEQYF. Here the CDR3 DNA reads TGTGCCAGCAGCCAACGACTTACGTCTTCCGAGCAGTACTTC.

The rearrangement links TRBV6-5 to TRBJ2-2, with D maybe TRBD2 (5 bases). V lost 6 bases and J lost 4, with 9 bases in between. The V gene's germline CDR1 is MNHEY and CDR2 SVGAGI. The CDR3 extends over 13 amino acids. Here the CDR3 DNA reads TGTGCCAGCAGCCTGAGCGGCACCGGGGAGCTGTTTTTT. Translation gives CASSLSGTGELFF.

The genes are TRBV15 and TRBJ2-3; 9 bases fit TRBD2. V lost 8 bases to trimming and J lost 1 base; unmatched junction nucleotides: 10. Germline CDR1 LNHNV, CDR2 YYDKDF (reference sequence). The CDR3 spans 16 residues. CDR3 loop: CATASGKGGGTDTQYF. In DNA form, the CDR3 reads TGTGCCACCGCTAGCGGGAAGGGGGGCGGCACAGATACGCAGTATTTT.

The V and J genes are TRBV15 and TRBJ2-1, with TRBD2 as a possible D gene (7 bases). CDR3 size: 14 residues. Germline V gives CDR1 LNHNV, CDR2 YYDKDF (reference sequence). Trimming pared 9 bases from V and 5 bases from J, leaving 17 bases between. CDR3 amino acids: CATQGRLADNEQFF. CDR3 coding DNA: TGTGCCACTCAGGGGCGTCTAGCGGACAATGAGCAGTTCTTC.